The clone carrying this T cell receptor (beta chain) has just a few counts. The data stem from a study of blood T cell repertoires in COVID-19. Study as a whole: PBMCs, B-cell-depleted T cells, or T cells were the source of the cDNA or gDNA that made up the material.

Assay: immunoSEQ multiplex PCR; the TCRdb copy retains only in-frame clones and omits some. The data contain fewer than 100,000 clones, just over 85% of them seen just once; the ten biggest clones take up roughly 45%. This clonotype originated in a human donor in a cohort sampled during active COVID-19. Sequencing used peripheral blood.

The CDR3 nucleotides are TGTGCCAGTAGTATAATGGCAGGGATGTCCTACGAGCAGTACTTC. It yields the protein CASSIMAGMSYEQYF. This sequence joins TRBV19 and TRBJ2-7, with D tentatively TRBD1 (5 bases). V dropped 2 bases and J dropped 1 base, with 12 bases sitting between them. CDR1 and CDR2 (germline): LNHDA, SQIVND (reference sequence). The CDR3 length is 15 residues.